The next 16 T cell receptor beta chains were all read from a single sample in a study of T-cell memory formation after mild COVID-19. Via MiXCR, TCRdb re-called the 5' RACE reads, giving one row per CDR3 protein. Seen here are about 560,000 distinct CDR3 sequences, roughly 21% observed once, and the top ten hold about 8.7%. The material sequenced was PBMCs or a T cell subset sorted from them (not recorded which). The receptors here all came from an adult woman who had mild COVID-19 (a few samples of this study predate the infection). Cell type and time point are not known.

This clonotype was observed a handful of times. V gene TRBV5-5 combines with J gene TRBJ1-1; D is ambiguous. Trimming took 1 base from V and 4 from J, leaving 14 bases between them. The germline V gene encodes CDR1 SGHKS and CDR2 YYEKEE (reference sequence). This CDR3 has 15 residues. CDR3 coding DNA: TGTGCCAGCAGCTTGAACGGGGTACCAGCCACTGAAGCTTTCTTT. This gives the protein CASSLNGVPATEAFF. Full variable domain (rest looked up from reference TRBV5-5 and TRBJ1-1): DAGVTQSPTHLIKTRGQQVTLRCSPISGHKSVSWYQQVLGQGPQFIFQYYEKEERGRGNFPDRFSARQFPNYSSELNVNALLLGDSALYLCASSLNGVPATEAFFGQGTRLTVV.

In its sample, this clonotype was seen a few times. The genes are TRBV7-2 and TRBJ2-5; 8 nucleotides match TRBD2. This CDR3 contains 18 residues. With 6 bases clipped from V and 4 bases from J, the junction kept 19 bases outside the gene matches. From germline, CDR1 is SGHTA and CDR2 FQGNSA. DNA for the CDR3: TGTGCCAGCAGTAGCGGGGCTGCGGGCCCTTCGGAAGGAGAGACCCAGTACTTC. Protein sequence: CASSSGAAGPSEGETQYF.

The V and J genes are TRBV6-2 or TRBV6-3 and TRBJ2-7, with 14 bases that match TRBD2. The CDR3 extends over 15 amino acids. Looked up from germline, CDR1 is MNHEY and CDR2 is SVGEGT. Losses at the gene ends were 8 bases for V and 3 bases for J; bases not matched to a gene: 6. CDR3 DNA: TGTGCCAGCCGGACCGGGACTAGCGGGAGCTACGAGCAGTACTTC. Protein product: CASRTGTSGSYEQYF.

The V call is TRBV20-1, the J call TRBJ1-1; no definite D call. Trimming left V 3 bases short and J 11 bases short, with 22 bases between. CDR1 and CDR2 (germline): DFQATT, SNEGSKA (reference sequence). CDR3 size: 14 residues. CDR3 region: CSARLLEIAFLAFF. The CDR3 DNA is TGCAGTGCTAGGCTGTTGGAGATAGCCTTTTTGGCTTTCTTT.

This rearrangement joins TRBV9 to TRBJ1-2; no definite D call. Germline values: CDR1 SGDLS, CDR2 YYNGEE. Trimming shortened V by 1 base and J by 5 bases, and 12 bases separated the two germline ends. The CDR3 covers 14 residues. DNA of the CDR3: TGTGCCAGCAGCGTAAATTCGGACCTATATGGCTACACCTTC. This translates into CASSVNSDLYGYTF.

The table lists this clonotype with a few counts. V usage is TRBV20-1 and J usage is TRBJ2-3; possible D gene TRBD1, 5 bases. The CDR3 loop spans 14 amino acids. V dropped 0 bases and J dropped 4 bases, with 11 bases sitting between them. Germline V gene sequence: CDR1 DFQATT, CDR2 SNEGSKA (reference sequence). CDR3 nucleotide sequence: TGCAGTGCTAGAGAGGCAGGGTGGGCAGATACGCAGTATTTT. Protein product: CSAREAGWADTQYF.

The chain couples TRBV11-3 to TRBJ2-3; D unresolved. Trimming pared 3 bases from V and 6 bases from J, leaving 19 bases between. The CDR3 is made up of 16 amino acids. Germline V lookup: CDR1 SGHNT, CDR2 YENEEA. CDR3 residues: CASSFRSGPEPDTQYF. CDR3 sequence (DNA): TGTGCCAGCAGCTTTCGCTCCGGGCCCGAACCTGATACGCAGTATTTT.

This clonotype was found a few times. The chain has TRBV6-6 and TRBJ2-5; tentative D call: TRBD1 (5 bases). The germline V gene encodes CDR1 MNHNY and CDR2 SVGAGI (reference sequence). V lost 6 bases and J 1 base, leaving 9 bases between the germline ends. The CDR3 contains 13 residues. CDR3 DNA sequence: TGTGCCAGCAGAGACAGTTCCCAAGAGACCCAGTACTTC. This sequence encodes CASRDSSQETQYF.

V gene TRBV7-3 combines with J gene TRBJ2-1; 13 nucleotides agree with TRBD2. CDR3 size: 14 residues. Germline CDR1 is SGHTA and CDR2 is FQGTGA. Trimming cost V 5 bases and J 9 bases; bases outside gene matches: 4. The CDR3 region has the DNA TGTGCCAGCAGCGCGACTAGCGGGGGGTTTGAGCAGTTCTTC. Translated, it gives CASSATSGGFEQFF.

This chain links TRBV29-1 with TRBJ1-2, with TRBD1 as a possible D gene (6 bases). V lost 7 bases, J lost 4 bases, and 13 bases lay in between. The CDR3 covers 12 residues. Germline assignment: CDR1 SQVTM and CDR2 ANQGSEA. The CDR3 DNA sequence: TGCAGCGCTGATACAGGGCTCTATGGCTACACCTTC. Encoded protein: CSADTGLYGYTF.

V and J are TRBV24-1 and TRBJ2-1; 12 bases fit TRBD2. The CDR3 sequence is 17 residues long. V shed 3 bases and J 7 bases; nucleotides not matched to a gene: 9. CDR1 is KGHDR, CDR2 SFDVKD, per germline. CDR3 amino acids: CATSDTPTSGRMNEQFF. For the CDR3, the DNA is TGTGCCACCAGTGATACTCCGACTAGCGGGAGAATGAATGAGCAGTTCTTC.

This rearrangement joins TRBV7-2 to TRBJ2-3; perhaps TRBD1 as D (5 bases). CDR3 length: 12 residues. With 5 bases removed from V and 8 bases from J, the gap between germline ends came to 11 bases. Per germline, CDR1 SGHTA and CDR2 FQGNSA. CDR3 residues: CASSPEGVTQYF. The DNA of the CDR3 is TGTGCCAGCAGCCCCGAAGGGGTTACGCAGTATTTT.

This chain joins TRBV21-1 and TRBJ2-1; the D call of TRBD1 is as the table states it, not checked on the DNA. TRBV21-1 is a known pseudogene. CDR3 length: 16 residues. CDR3: CASTSTPGQGNNEQFF. The CDR3 DNA follows: TGTGCCAGCACCAGTACGCCGGGACAGGGTAACAATGAGCAGTTCTTC.

This clonotype was counted between two and nine times. The chain couples TRBV5-1 to TRBJ2-5, with 7 bases identical to TRBD2. Germline V gene sequence: CDR1 SGHRS, CDR2 YFSETQ. V lost 2 bases and J lost 1; bases outside the gene matches: 8. The CDR3 spans 16 residues. The CDR3 region is CASSFSFLAAQETQYF. The CDR3 DNA is TGCGCCAGCAGCTTTTCGTTCCTAGCGGCCCAAGAGACCCAGTACTTC.

V usage is TRBV20-1 and J usage is TRBJ2-5; 8 nucleotides line up with TRBD2. The trim removed 7 bases at V and 5 bases at J, leaving 12 bases unmatched. The CDR3 sequence is 14 residues long. In germline, CDR1 is DFQATT, CDR2 SNEGSKA (reference sequence). The CDR3 region has the DNA TGCAGTGTACGTCCCGGGACTAGTTTGGAGACCCAGTACTTC. Translated: CSVRPGTSLETQYF.

In its sample, this clonotype was seen a few times. The rearrangement joins TRBV7-6 to TRBJ2-7; 16 nucleotides match TRBD2. The CDR3 spans 24 residues. With 5 bases clipped from V and 1 base from J, the junction kept 26 bases outside the gene matches. Germline V gene sequence: CDR1 SGHVS, CDR2 FNYEAQ. CDR3 DNA: TGTGCCAGCAGCCTTCTTTTAGGGACTAGCGGGGGGGTCCCCTCTCCGTCGGATTCCTACGAGCAGTACTTC. It translates to CASSLLLGTSGGVPSPSDSYEQYF. Drawing the rest from reference TRBV7-6 and TRBJ2-7, the complete variable domain is GAGVSQSPRYKVTKRGQDVALRCDPISGHVSLYWYRQALGQGPEFLTYFNYEAQQDKSGLPNDRFSAERPEGSISTLTIQRTEQRDSAMYRCASSLLLGTSGGVPSPSDSYEQYFGPGTRLTVT.